The 11 T cell receptor beta chains below were found in one sample sequenced in a study of T cells in Graves' hyperthyroidism and ophthalmopathy. Amplification yielded TCR beta CDR3 regions, with RNA transcripts as the source. The TCR CDR3 was amplified in a first-round RT-PCR using the HTBI primer set. Via MiXCR, TCRdb re-called the multiplex PCR reads, giving one row per CDR3 protein. This table has 350,000 or so distinct CDR3 sequences, around 23% appearing once. The sequencing input was blood. The receptors were sampled from a woman between 45 and 60 years old with Graves' hyperthyroidism.

This clonotype was counted a few times. V gene TRBV6-1 combines with J gene TRBJ1-2, with D tentatively TRBD1 (6 bases). V was cut by 5 bases and J by 2 bases, with 12 bases left in between. CDR1 is MNHNS, CDR2 SASEGT, per germline. This CDR3 spans 14 amino acids. CDR3 in DNA: TGTGCCAGCAGTCGTACAGGGCCCAACTATGGCTACACCTTC. As protein: CASSRTGPNYGYTF.

This clonotype was seen more than once but under ten times. This rearrangement joins TRBV28 to TRBJ1-6; no reliable D call. The ends were cut back, 6 bases at V and 0 bases at J, with 12 bases in the middle. The CDR3 length is 16 residues. CDR1 is MDHEN and CDR2 is SYDVKM in the germline V gene. DNA of the CDR3: TGTGCCAGCAGGCCCAGCTATAGCTCCTATAATTCACCCCTCCACTTT. Translating gives CASRPSYSSYNSPLHF. Full variable domain (remainder filled in from reference TRBV28 and TRBJ1-6): DVKVTQSSRYLVKRTGEKVFLECVQDMDHENMFWYRQDPGLGLRLIYFSYDVKMKEKGDIPEGYSVSREKKERFSLILESASTNQTSMYLCASRPSYSSYNSPLHFGNGTRLTVT.

This clonotype occurred many times. The CDR3 spells CASSATSGGFYNEQFF. The CDR3 DNA reads TGTGCCAGCAGTGCGACTAGCGGGGGTTTTTACAATGAGCAGTTCTTC. This sequence joins TRBV6-1 and TRBJ2-1; 12 bases align to TRBD2. Trimming at V came to 4 bases and at J to 4 bases, leaving 5 bases not matched to a gene. Germline CDR1 reads MNHNS; CDR2 reads SASEGT. The CDR3 is 16 amino acids.

In its sample, this clonotype was seen many times. V gene TRBV30 combines with J gene TRBJ2-5, with 8 nucleotides matching TRBD2. In germline, CDR1 is GTSNPN, CDR2 SVGIG (reference sequence). The V gene end was trimmed by 3 bases and the J gene end by 5 bases; junction bases not matched to a gene: 5. The length of the CDR3 is 13 residues. The CDR3 is CAWRRGGGETQYF. CDR3 nucleotides: TGTGCCTGGAGACGGGGGGGAGGGGAGACCCAGTACTTC.

This clonotype has just a few counts. The chain carries TRBV2 and TRBJ1-4; D perhaps matches TRBD1 (6 bases). Germline-derived CDR1 and CDR2 are SNHLY and FYNNEI. This CDR3 has 14 amino acids. Deletions cut 6 bases from V and 4 bases from J, with 12 bases between. The CDR3 coding sequence is TGTGCCAGCAGGCGGAGGACAGTTAATGAAAAACTGTTTTTT. This gives the protein CASRRRTVNEKLFF.

With respect to this clonotype: Being one base from a much bigger clone, this may be a read error. The rearrangement joins TRBV5-1 to TRBJ1-1; D not certain. Trimming took off 4 bases at V and 1 base at J, with 8 bases between the two ends. The CDR3 spans 13 residues. Germline-derived CDR1 and CDR2 are SGHRS and YFSETQ. CDR3 in amino acids: CASSIDTNTEAFF. As DNA, the CDR3 is TGCGCCAGCAGCATAGACACGAACACTGAAGCTTTCTTT. The full variable domain, with the rest looked up from reference TRBV5-1 and TRBJ1-1, is KAGVTQTPRYLIKTRGQQVTLSCSPISGHRSVSWYQQTPGQGLQFLFEYFSETQRNKGNFPGRFSGRQFSNSRSEMNVSTLELGDSALYLCASSIDTNTEAFFGQGTRLTVV.

The chain is built from TRBV4-1 and TRBJ2-1, with 10 bases identical to TRBD2. Germline V gene data show CDR1 as MGHRA and CDR2 as YSYEKL. Unmatched junction bases numbered 7, after V lost 3 bases and J lost 8 bases. This CDR3 comprises 15 residues. The CDR3 DNA is TGCGCCAGCAGCCAGTCACTAGCGGGACTTTATGAGCAGTTCTTC. Residues: CASSQSLAGLYEQFF.

This clonotype occurred many times. The chain uses TRBV6-1 and TRBJ2-7, with 7 nucleotides matching TRBD2. The CDR3 has 12 amino acids. Trimming cost V 6 bases and J 2 bases; bases outside gene matches: 1. Germline loops: CDR1 MNHNS, CDR2 SASEGT. The CDR3 sequence is CASRGGTYEQYF. The CDR3 region has the DNA TGTGCCAGCAGGGGAGGGACCTACGAGCAGTACTTC.

This clonotype was seen repeatedly, ten times or more. The genes are TRBV28 and TRBJ2-7; 8 bases are shared with TRBD1. The V and J ends lost 4 bases and 7 bases, in that order; junction bases with no gene match: 9. This CDR3 is 14 amino acids long. Germline CDR1 MDHEN, CDR2 SYDVKM. The CDR3 sequence is CASSWGQVWGEQYF. The CDR3 DNA reads TGTGCCAGCAGTTGGGGACAGGTCTGGGGGGAGCAGTACTTC.

The chain carries TRBV18 and TRBJ1-4, with a possible D match to TRBD1 (6 bases). Germline assignment: CDR1 KGHSH and CDR2 LQKENI. The CDR3 is 15 amino acids. The germline V and J ends were trimmed by 6 bases and 8 bases, with 19 bases remaining between them. For the CDR3, the DNA is TGTGCCAGCTCGCCCGACAGGATGGTGAAGGAAAAACTGTTTTTT. Translating gives CASSPDRMVKEKLFF. The whole variable domain, remainder taken from reference TRBV18 and TRBJ1-4, is NAGVMQNPRHLVRRRGQEARLRCSPMKGHSHVYWYRQLPEEGLKFMVYLQKENIIDESGMPKERFSAEFPKEGPSILRIQQVVRGDSAAYFCASSPDRMVKEKLFFGSGTQLSVL.

The V call is TRBV28, the J call TRBJ1-4; the D is unclear. Deletions cut 8 bases from V and 3 bases from J, with 7 bases between. Germline CDR1 MDHEN, CDR2 SYDVKM. This CDR3 has 12 amino acids. CDR3 in amino acids: CASRVANEKLFF. The CDR3 nucleotides read TGTGCCAGCCGGGTAGCTAATGAAAAACTGTTTTTT.